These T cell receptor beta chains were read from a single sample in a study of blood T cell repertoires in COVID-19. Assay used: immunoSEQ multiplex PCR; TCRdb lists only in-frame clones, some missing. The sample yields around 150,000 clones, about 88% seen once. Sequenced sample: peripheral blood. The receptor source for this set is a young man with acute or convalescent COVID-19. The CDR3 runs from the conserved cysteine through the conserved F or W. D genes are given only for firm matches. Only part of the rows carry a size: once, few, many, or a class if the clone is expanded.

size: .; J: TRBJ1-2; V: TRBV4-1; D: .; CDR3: CASSQVGRAYGYTF; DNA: TGCGCCAGCAGCCAAGTTGGCAGGGCCTATGGCTACACCTTC
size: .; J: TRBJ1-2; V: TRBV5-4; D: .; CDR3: CASSSAQAHNYGYTF; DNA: TGTGCCAGCAGCTCGGCCCAGGCACACAACTATGGCTACACCTTC
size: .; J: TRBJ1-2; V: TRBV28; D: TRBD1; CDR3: CASSPPGGADYGYTF; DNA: TGTGCCAGCAGTCCACCAGGGGGCGCGGACTATGGCTACACCTTC
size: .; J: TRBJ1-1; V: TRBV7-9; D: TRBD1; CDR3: CASSYPGTGSSLDTEAFF; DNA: TGTGCCAGCAGCTACCCCGGGACAGGGTCTTCGTTGGACACTGAAGCTTTCTTT
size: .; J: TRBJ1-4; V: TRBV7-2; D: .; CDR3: CASSLVVGRLNEKLFF; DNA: TGTGCCAGCAGCTTAGTAGTTGGGCGATTAAATGAAAAACTGTTTTTT
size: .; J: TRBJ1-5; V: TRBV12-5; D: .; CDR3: CASGRREPQHF; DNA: TGTGCTAGTGGCCGGAGGGAGCCCCAGCATTTT
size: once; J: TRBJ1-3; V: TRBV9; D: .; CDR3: CASSVEEGRNTIYF; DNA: TGTGCCAGCAGCGTAGAGGAGGGACGAAACACCATATATTTT
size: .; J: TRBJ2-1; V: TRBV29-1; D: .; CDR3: CSVGHPYNEQFF; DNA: TGCAGCGTTGGACATCCTTACAATGAGCAGTTCTTC
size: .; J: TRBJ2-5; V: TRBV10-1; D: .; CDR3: CATQGYRSETQYF; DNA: TGCGCTACCCAGGGTTATCGTTCGGAGACCCAGTACTTC
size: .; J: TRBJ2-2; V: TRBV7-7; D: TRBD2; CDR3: CASSPWTSGTNTGELFF; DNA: TGTGCCAGCAGCCCCTGGACTAGCGGGACGAACACCGGGGAGCTGTTTTTT
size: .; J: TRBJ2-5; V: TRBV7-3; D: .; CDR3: CASSFSGNRETQYF; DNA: TGTGCCAGCAGCTTCTCGGGGAATAGGGAGACCCAGTACTTC
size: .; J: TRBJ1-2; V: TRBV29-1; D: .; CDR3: CSAAVGQFNYGYTF; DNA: TGCAGCGCCGCGGTCGGTCAGTTCAACTATGGCTACACCTTC
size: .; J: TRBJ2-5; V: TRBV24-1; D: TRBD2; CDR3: CATSPLAGQGETQYF; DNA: TGTGCCACCAGCCCACTAGCGGGGCAAGGAGAGACCCAGTACTTC
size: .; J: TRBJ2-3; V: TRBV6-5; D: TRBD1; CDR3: CASTRDRAADTQYF; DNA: TGTGCCAGCACCCGGGACAGGGCAGCAGATACGCAGTATTTT
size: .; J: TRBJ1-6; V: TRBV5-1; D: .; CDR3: CASSLDRVNSPLHF; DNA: TGCGCCAGCAGCTTGGACAGGGTTAATTCACCCCTCCACTTT
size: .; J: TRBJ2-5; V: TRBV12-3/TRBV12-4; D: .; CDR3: CASRRGETQYF; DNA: TGTGCCAGCAGAAGGGGGGAGACCCAGTACTTC
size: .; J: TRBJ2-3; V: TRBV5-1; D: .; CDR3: CASSGGRRGTDTQYF; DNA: TGCGCCAGCAGCGGCGGCCGGAGGGGCACAGATACGCAGTATTTT
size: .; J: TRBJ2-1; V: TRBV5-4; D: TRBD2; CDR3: CASSPTSGGGREQFF; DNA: TGTGCCAGCAGCCCAACCAGCGGGGGGGGTAGAGAGCAGTTCTTC
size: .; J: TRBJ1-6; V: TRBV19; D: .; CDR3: CASSIIGRRVNSPLHF; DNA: TGTGCCAGTAGTATTATTGGCCGCCGGGTCAATTCACCCCTCCACTTT
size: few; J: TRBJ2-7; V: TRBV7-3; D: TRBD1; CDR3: CASSSPTAGGTHEQYF; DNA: TGTGCCAGCAGCTCCCCCACTGCAGGGGGCACCCACGAGCAGTACTTC
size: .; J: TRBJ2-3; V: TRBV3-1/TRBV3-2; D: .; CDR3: CASSQDRRGHLTQYF; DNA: TGTGCCAGCAGCCAAGATCGAAGAGGGCACCTTACGCAGTATTTT
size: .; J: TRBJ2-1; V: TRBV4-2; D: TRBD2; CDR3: CASSQAGGAAHNEQFF; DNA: TGTGCCAGCAGCCAGGCCGGGGGGGCCGCCCACAATGAGCAGTTCTTC
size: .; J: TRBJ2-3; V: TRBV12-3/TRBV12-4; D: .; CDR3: CASTRHQTDTQYF; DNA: TGTGCCAGCACTCGACACCAAACAGATACGCAGTATTTT
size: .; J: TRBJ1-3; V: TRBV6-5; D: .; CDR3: CASRDPGGSGNTIYF; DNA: TGTGCCAGCAGGGACCCCGGGGGATCTGGAAACACCATATATTTT
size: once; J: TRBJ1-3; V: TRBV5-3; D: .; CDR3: CARSLGQESSGNTIYF; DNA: TGTGCCAGAAGCTTGGGCCAGGAAAGCTCCGGAAACACCATATATTTT
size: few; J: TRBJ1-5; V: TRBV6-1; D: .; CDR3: CASSEVDGNQPQHF; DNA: TGTGCCAGCAGTGAGGTAGATGGCAATCAGCCCCAGCATTTT
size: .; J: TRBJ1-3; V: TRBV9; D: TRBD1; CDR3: CASSFTDRAGNTIYF; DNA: TGTGCCAGCAGCTTTACAGACAGGGCTGGGAACACCATATATTTT
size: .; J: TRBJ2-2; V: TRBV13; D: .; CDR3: CASSQASVRGVTGELFF; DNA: TGTGCCAGCAGCCAAGCCTCAGTCAGGGGAGTGACCGGGGAGCTGTTTTTT
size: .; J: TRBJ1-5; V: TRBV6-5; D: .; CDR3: CASRPTGYSNQPQHF; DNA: TGTGCCAGCAGGCCGACAGGTTATAGCAATCAGCCCCAGCATTTT
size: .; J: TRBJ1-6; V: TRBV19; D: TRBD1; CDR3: CASSRRGIFENSPLHF; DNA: TGTGCCAGTAGTCGCAGGGGGATTTTTGAAAATTCACCCCTCCACTTT
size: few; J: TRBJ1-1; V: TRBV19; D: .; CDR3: CASSITPTGNTEAFF; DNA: TGTGCCAGTAGTATTACCCCGACAGGGAACACTGAAGCTTTCTTT
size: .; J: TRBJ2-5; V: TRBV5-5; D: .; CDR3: CASSLPPETQYF; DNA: TGTGCCAGCAGCTTGCCCCCTGAGACCCAGTACTTC
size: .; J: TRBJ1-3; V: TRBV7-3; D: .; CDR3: CASSLIGGLGNTIYF; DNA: TGTGCCAGCAGCTTAATCGGGGGTCTAGGAAACACCATATATTTT
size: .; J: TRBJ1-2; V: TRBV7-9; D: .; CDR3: CASSLGEANYGYTF; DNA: TGTGCCAGCAGCTTAGGAGAGGCTAACTATGGCTACACCTTC
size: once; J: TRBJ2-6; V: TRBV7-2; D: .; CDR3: CASSLAQRGSGANVLTF; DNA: TGTGCCAGCAGCTTAGCGCAGCGAGGGAGCGGGGCCAACGTCCTGACTTTC
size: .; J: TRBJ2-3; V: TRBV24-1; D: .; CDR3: CATSLTKSSRGLDTQYF; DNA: TGTGCCACCAGTCTAACGAAAAGTTCTCGAGGACTCGATACGCAGTATTTT
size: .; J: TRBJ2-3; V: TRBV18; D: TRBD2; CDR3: CASSPQISGGFTDTQYF; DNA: TGTGCCAGCTCACCACAAATTAGCGGGGGATTCACAGATACGCAGTATTTT
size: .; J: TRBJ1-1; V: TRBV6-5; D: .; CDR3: CASSYGSEAFF; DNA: TGTGCCAGCAGTTACGGCTCTGAAGCTTTCTTT
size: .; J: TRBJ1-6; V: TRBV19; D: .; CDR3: CASSSLRELNSPLHF; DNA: TGTGCCAGTAGTAGTCTCCGGGAACTTAATTCACCCCTCCACTTT